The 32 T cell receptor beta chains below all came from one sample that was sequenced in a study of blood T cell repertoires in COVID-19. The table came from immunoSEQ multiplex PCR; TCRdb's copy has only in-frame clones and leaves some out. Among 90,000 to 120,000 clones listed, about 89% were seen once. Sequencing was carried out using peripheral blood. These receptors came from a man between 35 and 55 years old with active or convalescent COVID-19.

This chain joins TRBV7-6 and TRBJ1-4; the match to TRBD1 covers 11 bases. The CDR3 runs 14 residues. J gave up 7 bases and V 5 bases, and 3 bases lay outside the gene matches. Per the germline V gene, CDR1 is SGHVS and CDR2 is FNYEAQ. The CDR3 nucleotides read TGTGCCAGCAGCAAGGGACAGGGGGGTGAAAAACTGTTTTTT. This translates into CASSKGQGGEKLFF.

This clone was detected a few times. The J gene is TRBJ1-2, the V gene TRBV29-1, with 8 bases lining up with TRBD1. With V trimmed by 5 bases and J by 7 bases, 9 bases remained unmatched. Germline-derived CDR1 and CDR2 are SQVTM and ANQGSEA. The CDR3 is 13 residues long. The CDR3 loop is CSVSSRGRGGYTF. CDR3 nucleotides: TGCAGCGTTTCATCCAGGGGGCGAGGTGGCTACACCTTC.

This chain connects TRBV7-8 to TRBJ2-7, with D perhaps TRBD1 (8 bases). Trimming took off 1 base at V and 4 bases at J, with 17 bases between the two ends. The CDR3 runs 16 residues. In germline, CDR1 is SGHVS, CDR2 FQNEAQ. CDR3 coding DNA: TGTGCCAGCAGCTTAGTGGGAGGGCAGGGGGCTTACGAGCAGTACTTC. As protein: CASSLVGGQGAYEQYF.

CDR3 in DNA: TGTGCCAGCAGCTCCGGGACAGGGGTGGCTTTCTTT. It translates to CASSSGTGVAFF. V and J are TRBV7-3 and TRBJ1-1; 10 bases fit TRBD1. The trim removed 4 bases at V and 11 bases at J, leaving 4 bases unmatched. In germline, CDR1 is SGHTA, CDR2 FQGTGA. The CDR3 sequence is 12 residues long.

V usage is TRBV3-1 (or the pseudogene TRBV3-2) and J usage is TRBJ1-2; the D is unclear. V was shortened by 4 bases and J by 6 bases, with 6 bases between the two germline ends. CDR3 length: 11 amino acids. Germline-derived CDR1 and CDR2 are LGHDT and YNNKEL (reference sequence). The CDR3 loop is CASSLLDGYTF. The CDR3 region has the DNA TGTGCCAGCAGCCTTTTAGATGGCTACACCTTC.

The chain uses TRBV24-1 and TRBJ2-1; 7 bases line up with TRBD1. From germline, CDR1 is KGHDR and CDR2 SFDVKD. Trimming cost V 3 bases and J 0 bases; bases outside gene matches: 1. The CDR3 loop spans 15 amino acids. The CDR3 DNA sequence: TGTGCCACCAGTGATCCAGGGGGCTCCTACAATGAGCAGTTCTTC. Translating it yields CATSDPGGSYNEQFF.

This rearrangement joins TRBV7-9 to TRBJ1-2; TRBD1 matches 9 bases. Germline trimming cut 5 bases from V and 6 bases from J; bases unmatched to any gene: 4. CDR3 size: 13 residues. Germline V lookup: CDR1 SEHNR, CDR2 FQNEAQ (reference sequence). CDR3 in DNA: TGTGCCAGCAGCCTCCGGGACAGGGATGGCTACACCTTC. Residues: CASSLRDRDGYTF.

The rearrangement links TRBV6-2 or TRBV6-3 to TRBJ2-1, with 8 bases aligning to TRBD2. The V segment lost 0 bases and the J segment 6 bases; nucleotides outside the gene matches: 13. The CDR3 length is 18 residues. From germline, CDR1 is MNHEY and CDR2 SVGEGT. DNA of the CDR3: TGTGCCAGCAGTTACTCGACCCTTAGTAGCGGGAATATCAATGAGCAGTTCTTC. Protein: CASSYSTLSSGNINEQFF.

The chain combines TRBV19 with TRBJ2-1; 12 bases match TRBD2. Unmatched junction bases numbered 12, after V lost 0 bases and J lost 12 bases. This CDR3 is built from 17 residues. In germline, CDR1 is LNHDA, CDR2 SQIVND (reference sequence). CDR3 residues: CASSIDGVRLAGVGQFF. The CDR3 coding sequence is TGTGCCAGTAGTATAGATGGGGTTAGACTAGCGGGAGTTGGGCAGTTCTTC.

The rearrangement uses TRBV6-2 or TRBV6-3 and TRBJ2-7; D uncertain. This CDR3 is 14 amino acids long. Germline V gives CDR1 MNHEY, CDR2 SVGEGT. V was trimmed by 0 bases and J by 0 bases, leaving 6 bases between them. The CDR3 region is CASSYSPSSYEQYF. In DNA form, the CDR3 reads TGTGCCAGCAGTTACTCGCCCAGCTCCTACGAGCAGTACTTC.

In DNA, the CDR3 is TGTGCCAGCAGCTCGAGACTGAGTACAGGGCCGACCCAGTACTTC. Translation gives CASSSRLSTGPTQYF. The chain couples TRBV5-8 to TRBJ2-5, with D possibly TRBD1 on 6 matching bases. V lost 3 bases and J 7 bases, leaving 19 bases between the germline ends. There are 15 residues in the CDR3. Germline V gene data show CDR1 as SGHTS and CDR2 as YDEGEE.

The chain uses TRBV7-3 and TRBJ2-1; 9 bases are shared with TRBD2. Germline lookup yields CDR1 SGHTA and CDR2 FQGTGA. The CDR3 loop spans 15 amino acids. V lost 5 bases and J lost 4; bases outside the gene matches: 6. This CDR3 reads CASSLSGRLYNEQFF. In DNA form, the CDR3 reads TGTGCCAGCAGCCTGAGCGGGAGGTTATACAATGAGCAGTTCTTC.

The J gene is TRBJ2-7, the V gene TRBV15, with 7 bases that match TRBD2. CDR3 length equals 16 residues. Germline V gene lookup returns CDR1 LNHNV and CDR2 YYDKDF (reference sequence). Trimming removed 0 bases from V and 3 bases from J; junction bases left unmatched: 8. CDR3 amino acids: CATSREMASGIYEQYF. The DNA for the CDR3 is TGTGCCACCAGCAGAGAGATGGCTAGCGGTATCTACGAGCAGTACTTC.

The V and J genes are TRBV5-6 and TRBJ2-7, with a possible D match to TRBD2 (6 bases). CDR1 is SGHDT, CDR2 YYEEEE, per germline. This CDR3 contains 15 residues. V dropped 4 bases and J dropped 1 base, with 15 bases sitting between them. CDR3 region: CASSHPGLKSYEQYF. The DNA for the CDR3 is TGTGCCAGCAGCCACCCGGGACTGAAGTCCTACGAGCAGTACTTC.

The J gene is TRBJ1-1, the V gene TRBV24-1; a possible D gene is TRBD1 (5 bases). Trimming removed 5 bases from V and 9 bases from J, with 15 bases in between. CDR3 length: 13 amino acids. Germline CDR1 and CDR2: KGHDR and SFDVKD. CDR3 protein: CATSGGGAAQAFF. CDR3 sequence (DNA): TGTGCCACCAGTGGGGGTGGGGCGGCCCAAGCTTTCTTT.

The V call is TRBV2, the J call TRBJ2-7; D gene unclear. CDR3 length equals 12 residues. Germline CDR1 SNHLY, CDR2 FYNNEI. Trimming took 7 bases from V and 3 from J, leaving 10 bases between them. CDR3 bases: TGTGCCAGCAACACTCCAGGCTACGAGCAGTACTTC. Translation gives CASNTPGYEQYF.

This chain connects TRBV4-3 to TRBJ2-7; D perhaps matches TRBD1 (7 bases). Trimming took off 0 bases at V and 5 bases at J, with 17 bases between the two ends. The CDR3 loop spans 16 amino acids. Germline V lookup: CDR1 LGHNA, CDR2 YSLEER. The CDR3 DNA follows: TGCGCCAGCAGCCAAGATGGATTGGGCAGGGGGGACGAGCAGTACTTC. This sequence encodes CASSQDGLGRGDEQYF.

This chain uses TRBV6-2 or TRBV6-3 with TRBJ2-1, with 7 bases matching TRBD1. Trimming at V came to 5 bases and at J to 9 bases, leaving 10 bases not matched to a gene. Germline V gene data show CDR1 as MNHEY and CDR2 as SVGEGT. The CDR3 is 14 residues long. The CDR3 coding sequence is TGTGCCAGCAGTAACACCGTACAGGGGCCTGAGCAGTTCTTC. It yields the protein CASSNTVQGPEQFF.

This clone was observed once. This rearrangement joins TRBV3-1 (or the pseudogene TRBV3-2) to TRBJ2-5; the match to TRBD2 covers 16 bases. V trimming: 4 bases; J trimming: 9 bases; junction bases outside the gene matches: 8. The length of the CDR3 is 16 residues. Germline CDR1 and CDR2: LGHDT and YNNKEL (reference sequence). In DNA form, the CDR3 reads TGTGCCAGCAGCCCAACAGGGACTAGCGGGAGGGGGGCCCAGTACTTC. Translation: CASSPTGTSGRGAQYF.

CDR3 sequence: CASSPDRAGNTIYF. The CDR3 DNA reads as TGTGCCAGCTCGCCAGACAGGGCTGGAAACACCATATATTTT. The chain couples TRBV18 to TRBJ1-3; 7 bases agree with TRBD1. The junction had 4 bases not matched to a gene; V was cut back by 6 bases and J by 2 bases. The CDR3 loop spans 14 amino acids. Per the germline V gene, CDR1 is KGHSH and CDR2 is LQKENI.

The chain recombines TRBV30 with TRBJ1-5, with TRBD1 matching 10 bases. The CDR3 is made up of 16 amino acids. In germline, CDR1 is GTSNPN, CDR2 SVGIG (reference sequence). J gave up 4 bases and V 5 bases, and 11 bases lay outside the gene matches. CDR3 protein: CAWSVWDRGLNQPQHF. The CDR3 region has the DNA TGTGCCTGGTCTGTCTGGGACAGGGGCCTTAATCAGCCCCAGCATTTT. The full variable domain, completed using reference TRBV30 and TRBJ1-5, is SQTIHQWPATLVQPVGSPLSLECTVEGTSNPNLYWYRQAAGRGLQLLFYSVGIGQISSEVPQNLSASRPQDRQFILSSKKLLLSDSGFYLCAWSVWDRGLNQPQHFGDGTRLSIL.

DNA of the CDR3: TGTGCCAGCGCCAGGTCTGGAAACACCATATATTTT. Its protein is CASARSGNTIYF. This sequence joins TRBV19 and TRBJ1-3; D is undetermined. Germline V gives CDR1 LNHDA, CDR2 SQIVND (reference sequence). CDR3 length: 12 residues. V was clipped by 9 bases and J by 1 base, with 7 bases between them.

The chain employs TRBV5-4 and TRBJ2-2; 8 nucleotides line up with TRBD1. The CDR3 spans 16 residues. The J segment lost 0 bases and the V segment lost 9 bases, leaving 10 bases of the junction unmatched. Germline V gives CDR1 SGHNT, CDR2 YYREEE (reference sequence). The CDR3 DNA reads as TGTGCCACCAGGATCCTACAGGGGGCGAACACCGGGGAGCTGTTTTTT. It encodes CATRILQGANTGELFF.

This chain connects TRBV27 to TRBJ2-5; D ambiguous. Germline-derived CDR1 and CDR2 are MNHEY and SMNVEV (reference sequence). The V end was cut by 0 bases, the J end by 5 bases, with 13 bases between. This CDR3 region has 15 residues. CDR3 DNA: TGTGCCAGCAGTTTATCTCCAGGTTTAATGGAGACCCAGTACTTC. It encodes CASSLSPGLMETQYF.

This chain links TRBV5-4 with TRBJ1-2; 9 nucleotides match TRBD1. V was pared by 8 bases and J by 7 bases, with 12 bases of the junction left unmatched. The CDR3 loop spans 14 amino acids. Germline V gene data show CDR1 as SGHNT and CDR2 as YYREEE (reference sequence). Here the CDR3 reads CASHIQGAGGGYTF. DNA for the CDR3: TGTGCCAGTCACATACAGGGGGCGGGTGGTGGCTACACCTTC.

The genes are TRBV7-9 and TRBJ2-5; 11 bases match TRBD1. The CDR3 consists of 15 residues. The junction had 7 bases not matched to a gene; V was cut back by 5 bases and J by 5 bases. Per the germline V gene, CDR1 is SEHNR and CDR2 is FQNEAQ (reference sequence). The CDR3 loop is CASSMGQGVLETQYF. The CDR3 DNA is TGTGCCAGCAGCATGGGACAGGGGGTTTTGGAGACCCAGTACTTC.

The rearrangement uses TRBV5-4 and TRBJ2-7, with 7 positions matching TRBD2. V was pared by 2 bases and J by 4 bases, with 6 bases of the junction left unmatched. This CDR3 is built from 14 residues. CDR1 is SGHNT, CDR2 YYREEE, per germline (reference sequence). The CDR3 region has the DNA TGTGCCAGCAGCTTACCGAGCGGGACGTACGAGCAGTACTTC. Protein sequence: CASSLPSGTYEQYF.

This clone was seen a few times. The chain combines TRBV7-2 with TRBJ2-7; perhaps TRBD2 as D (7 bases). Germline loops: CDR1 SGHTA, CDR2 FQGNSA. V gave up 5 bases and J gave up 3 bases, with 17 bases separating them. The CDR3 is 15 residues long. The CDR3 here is CASSPRGGSFYEQYF. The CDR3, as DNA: TGTGCCAGCAGCCCCAGGGGCGGGAGTTTCTACGAGCAGTACTTC.

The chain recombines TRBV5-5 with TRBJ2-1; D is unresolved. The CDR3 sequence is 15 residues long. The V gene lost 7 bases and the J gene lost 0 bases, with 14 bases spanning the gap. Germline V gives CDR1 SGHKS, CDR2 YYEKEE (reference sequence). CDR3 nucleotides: TGTGCCAGCTCGCCCCTATATTCCTCCTACAATGAGCAGTTCTTC. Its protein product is CASSPLYSSYNEQFF.

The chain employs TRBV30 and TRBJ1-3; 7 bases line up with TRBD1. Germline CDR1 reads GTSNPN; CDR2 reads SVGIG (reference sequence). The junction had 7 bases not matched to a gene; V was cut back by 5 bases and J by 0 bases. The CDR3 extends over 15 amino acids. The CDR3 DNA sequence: TGTGCCTGGGATCGGGGGACAGCCTCTGGAAACACCATATATTTT. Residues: CAWDRGTASGNTIYF.

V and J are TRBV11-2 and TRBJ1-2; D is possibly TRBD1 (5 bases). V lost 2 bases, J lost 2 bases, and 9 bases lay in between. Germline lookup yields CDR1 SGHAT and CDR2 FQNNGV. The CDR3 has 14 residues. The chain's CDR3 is CASSLRGGNYGYTF. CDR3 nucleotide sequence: TGTGCCAGCAGCTTAAGGGGCGGAAACTATGGCTACACCTTC.

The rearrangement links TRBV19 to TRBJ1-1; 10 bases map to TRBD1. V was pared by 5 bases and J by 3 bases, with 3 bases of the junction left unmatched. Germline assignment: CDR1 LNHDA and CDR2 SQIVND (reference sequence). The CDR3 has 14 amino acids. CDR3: CASSVGQGYTEAFF. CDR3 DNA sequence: TGTGCCAGTAGTGTGGGACAGGGGTACACTGAAGCTTTCTTT.